The following is a T cell receptor beta chain sequence with its context. The data belong to a study of T cells after posttransplantation cyclophosphamide. CDR3 size: 14 residues. V lost 4 bases, J lost 6 bases, and 14 bases lay in between. Germline V gives CDR1 MNHEY, CDR2 SMNVEV (reference sequence). Cells defined as naive were viable CD3+CD4+ or CD3+CD8+ and CCR7+CD45RA+CD45RO-CD95-CD27+CD28+. Repertoires were generated with immunoSEQ multiplex PCR, while TCRdb's copy carries only in-frame clones and drops some. The sample lists fewer than 40,000 clones; about 89% were seen once. The rearrangement uses TRBV27 and TRBJ2-3; D might be TRBD1 (5 bases). This clonotype originated in a woman in her sixties in good health, CMV-negative, and a related stem cell transplant donor. The specimen sequenced was naive CD4+ T cells sorted from PBMCs. The CDR3 nucleotides read TGTGCCAGCAGTTCCCTCCAGGGTACGGATACGCAGTATTTT. Its protein is CASSSLQGTDTQYF.